The 9 T cell receptor beta chains in this list originate from one sample, sequenced in a study of T cell repertoires in cytomegalovirus infection. TCRdb passed the reads through MiXCR, listing each CDR3 protein once. The sample lists some 350,000 distinct CDR3 sequences; roughly 18% were seen once. Sequencing was done on a sample of PBMCs. Receptor source: a human donor in good health (CMV status not recorded). Some clones in this sample may be carry-over from other donors' samples.

The chain is built from TRBV5-6 and TRBJ1-2; a possible D gene is TRBD1 (6 bases). The CDR3 loop spans 13 amino acids. Deletions cut 7 bases from V and 8 bases from J, with 18 bases between. The germline V gene encodes CDR1 SGHDT and CDR2 YYEEEE. The CDR3 reads CASLSRDIRGYTF. The CDR3 region has the DNA TGTGCCAGCTTAAGCCGGGACATCAGGGGCTACACCTTC.

The sample holds a few counts of this clonotype. The chain combines TRBV28 with TRBJ2-7; 7 nucleotides agree with TRBD2. CDR3 length: 15 amino acids. Germline V gene sequence: CDR1 MDHEN, CDR2 SYDVKM. With 2 bases clipped from V and 1 base from J, the junction kept 5 bases outside the gene matches. Here the CDR3 DNA reads TGTGCCAGCAGTTTAGGGAGGGCAGGGTCCTACGAGCAGTACTTC. This sequence encodes CASSLGRAGSYEQYF. Together with reference TRBV28 and TRBJ2-7, the CDR3 gives the full variable domain: DVKVTQSSRYLVKRTGEKVFLECVQDMDHENMFWYRQDPGLGLRLIYFSYDVKMKEKGDIPEGYSVSREKKERFSLILESASTNQTSMYLCASSLGRAGSYEQYFGPGTRLTVT.

The chain is built from TRBV11-3 and TRBJ1-1, with D maybe TRBD1 (6 bases). The CDR3 totals 13 residues. Germline V lookup: CDR1 SGHNT, CDR2 YENEEA. With 4 bases removed from V and 8 bases from J, the gap between germline ends came to 14 bases. As DNA, the CDR3 is TGTGCCAGCAGCTCCGCGGGGGCAGCCGAAGCTTTCTTT. Its protein product is CASSSAGAAEAFF. Based on the CDR3 plus reference TRBV11-3 and TRBJ1-1, the full variable domain is EAGVVQSPRYKIIEKKQPVAFWCNPISGHNTLYWYLQNLGQGPELLIRYENEEAVDDSQLPKDRFSAERLKGVDSTLKIQPAELGDSAVYLCASSSAGAAEAFFGQGTRLTVV.

This chain links TRBV11-3 with TRBJ1-4; possible D gene TRBD1, 6 bases. This CDR3 is 17 amino acids long. Deletions cut 0 bases from V and 7 bases from J, with 18 bases between. Germline V gives CDR1 SGHNT, CDR2 YENEEA. The CDR3 DNA reads TGTGCCAGCAGCTTAGAGTCTTGGGGGCTCGCGGGTGAAAAACTGTTTTTT. Translating gives CASSLESWGLAGEKLFF.

The chain uses TRBV19 and TRBJ1-5; TRBD1 aligns across 9 bases. The CDR3 loop spans 15 amino acids. Germline CDR1 reads LNHDA; CDR2 reads SQIVND (reference sequence). With 3 bases clipped from V and 7 bases from J, the junction kept 7 bases outside the gene matches. The CDR3 nucleotides are TGTGCCAGTAGTATGGGGGGACAGGGAGAGCAGCCCCAGCATTTT. It encodes CASSMGGQGEQPQHF.

This clonotype was seen only a few times. The CDR3 DNA sequence: TGTGCCAGCAGGGCCGGGACTAGCGGATACAATGAGCAGTTCTTC. Protein sequence: CASRAGTSGYNEQFF. The chain links TRBV2 to TRBJ2-1; the match to TRBD2 covers 11 bases. V dropped 6 bases and J dropped 4; count of bases not matched to a gene: 5. Per the germline V gene, CDR1 is SNHLY and CDR2 is FYNNEI. The CDR3 is 15 amino acids. Filled out from reference TRBV2 and TRBJ2-1, the complete variable domain reads EPEVTQTPSHQVTQMGQEVILRCVPISNHLYFYWYRQILGQKVEFLVSFYNNEISEKSEIFDDQFSVERPDGSNFTLKIRSTKLEDSAMYFCASRAGTSGYNEQFFGPGTRLTVL.

This clonotype was counted at least ten times. The genes are TRBV7-9 and TRBJ1-5, with D tentatively TRBD1 (5 bases). The length of the CDR3 is 14 residues. Trimming took 5 bases from V and 6 from J, leaving 14 bases between them. CDR1 and CDR2 from the germline V gene are SEHNR and FQNEAQ (reference sequence). CDR3 DNA sequence: TGTGCCAGCAGCGGCGGGGGGACGGTTCAGCCCCAGCATTTT. Translated, it gives CASSGGGTVQPQHF.

The chain is built from TRBV12-3 or TRBV12-4 and TRBJ1-2, with D tentatively TRBD1 (6 bases). The CDR3 is made up of 12 amino acids. V lost 4 bases, J lost 6 bases, and 9 bases lay in between. This CDR3 reads CASSYTGNGYTF. The CDR3 nucleotides read TGTGCCAGCAGTTATACAGGGAATGGCTACACCTTC.

V and J are TRBV7-8 and TRBJ2-5, with D perhaps matching TRBD1 or TRBD2 (5 bases each). Germline CDR1 reads SGHVS; CDR2 reads FQNEAQ. Trimming cost V 2 bases and J 6 bases, with 13 bases left between them. The CDR3 runs 14 residues. Here the CDR3 reads CASSLNRDPQTQYF. DNA of the CDR3: TGTGCCAGCAGCTTAAACCGGGACCCCCAGACCCAGTACTTC. The full variable domain, in which reference TRBV7-8 and TRBJ2-5 provide the parts outside the CDR3, is GAGVSQSPRYKVAKRGQDVALRCDPISGHVSLFWYQQALGQGPEFLTYFQNEAQLDKSGLPSDRFFAERPEGSVSTLKIQRTQQEDSAVYLCASSLNRDPQTQYFGPGTRLLVL.